The entry below describes one TCR beta chain. The sample comes from a study of graft-versus-host responses after intestinal transplantation. At the level of the study: Multivisceral, liver-intestinal, or isolated intestinal transplants were performed in recipients.

Germline V CDR1 and CDR2: SGDLS, YYNGEE. V shed 5 bases, J shed 4 bases, and the junction held 11 bases outside the gene matches. This CDR3 region has 15 residues. Some clones are missing from TCRdb's copy, which holds only in-frame ones; the method was immunoSEQ multiplex PCR. Of roughly 50,000 clones listed, 91% were seen once; the top ten hold roughly 6%. The sequence was collected from a human patient who received an intestinal transplant, so some T cells may come from the graft donor. The chain links TRBV9 to TRBJ2-5; 7 positions agree with TRBD1. The sequencing used PBMCs, collected roughly 95 weeks after intestinal transplant. CDR3 bases: TGTGCCAGCAGTCAAGGGACAGTAGTGGCAGAGACCCAGTACTTC. Translation gives CASSQGTVVAETQYF. The full variable domain, completed using reference TRBV9 and TRBJ2-5, is DSGVTQTPKHLITATGQRVTLRCSPRSGDLSVYWYQQSLDQGLQFLIQYYNGEERAKGNILERFSAQQFPDLHSELNLSSLELGDSALYFCASSQGTVVAETQYFGPGTRLLVL.